In this sample, the clone carrying this T cell receptor beta chain turned up many times. No antigen is known for it. V was clipped by 6 bases and J by 3 bases; unmatched bases: 10. The CDR3 spans 16 residues. The sample is drawn from a study of blood T cells in healthy people across ages. Overall study results and limits: With age, beta diversity per million T cells declined roughly linearly, significantly by 40 to 50.

The second PCR ran roughly 6 to 11 cycles with a sample-barcoded 5' primer and J-beta primers. TCRdb called the 5' RACE reads again in MiXCR, with one record for every CDR3 protein. The sample carries approximately 800,000 distinct CDR3 sequences, around 34% recorded once. This TCR was recovered from a man aged 18 to 30 in good health. The rearrangement links TRBV12-3 or TRBV12-4 to TRBJ1-2, with TRBD1 matching 10 bases. Material for sequencing was blood. The CDR3 coding sequence is TGTGCCAGCAGATCGGCCGGGACAGGGGTGGACTATGGCTACACCTTC. This translates into CASRSAGTGVDYGYTF.